These 25 T cell receptor beta chains share one sample of origin, sequenced in a study of cytotoxic CD8 clonotypes in ibrutinib-treated CLL. TCRdb's table, derived via immunoSEQ multiplex PCR, lists solely in-frame clones and lacks some. Seen here are about 160,000 clones, 84% observed once, and the top ten hold less than 6%. Sequences were derived from PBMCs, sampled after 24 months of ibrutinib treatment. The receptor source for this set is a human donor with chronic lymphocytic leukemia.

On this clone: The same CDR3 can be traced to other DNA sequences in this sample. The chain is built from TRBV7-2 and TRBJ1-1; D is uncertain. CDR1 SGHTA and CDR2 FQGNSA come from the germline V gene. The ends were cut back, 1 base at V and 0 bases at J, with 6 bases in the middle. This CDR3 is built from 14 residues. CDR3 sequence (DNA): TGTGCCAGCAGCTTAGTGGGGTTGAACACTGAAGCTTTCTTT. This encodes CASSLVGLNTEAFF. Full variable domain (remainder filled in from reference TRBV7-2 and TRBJ1-1): GAGVSQSPSNKVTEKGKDVELRCDPISGHTALYWYRQSLGQGLEFLIYFQGNSAPDKSGLPSDRFSAERTGGSVSTLTIQRTQQEDSAVYLCASSLVGLNTEAFFGQGTRLTVV.

This chain uses TRBV5-1 with TRBJ2-5, with D perhaps TRBD1 (5 bases). V lost 0 bases, J lost 3 bases, and 9 bases lay in between. CDR1 is SGHRS, CDR2 YFSETQ, per germline. The length of the CDR3 is 14 residues. As DNA, the CDR3 is TGCGCCAGCAGCTTGGGACAGCTAAAAGAGACCCAGTACTTC. Its translation: CASSLGQLKETQYF.

This sequence joins TRBV27 and TRBJ1-1; D ambiguous. With 4 bases removed from V and 2 bases from J, the gap between germline ends came to 8 bases. This CDR3 has 13 amino acids. Per the germline V gene, CDR1 is MNHEY and CDR2 is SMNVEV (reference sequence). The CDR3 region is CASSWQPNTEAFF. The CDR3 nucleotides read TGTGCCAGCAGTTGGCAGCCAAACACTGAAGCTTTCTTT.

A few counts support this clone. V usage is TRBV2 and J usage is TRBJ2-2; D might be TRBD1 or TRBD2, each matching 6 bases. The V end was cut by 2 bases, the J end by 6 bases, with 16 bases between. The CDR3 covers 16 residues. CDR1 and CDR2 (germline): SNHLY, FYNNEI. For the CDR3, the DNA is TGTGCCAGCAGTGAATACGGGACGGAGGGGGCCGGGGAGCTGTTTTTT. Translated: CASSEYGTEGAGELFF.

The CDR3 protein is CATEGQFSLSYEQYF. CDR3 DNA sequence: TGTGCCACCGAGGGGCAGTTCAGCCTTTCCTACGAGCAGTACTTC. The chain combines TRBV21-1 with TRBJ2-7. TRBV21-1 constitutes a pseudogene. The CDR3 sequence is 15 residues long.

This chain joins TRBV5-1 and TRBJ2-1; 8 positions match TRBD2. Looked up from germline, CDR1 is SGHRS and CDR2 is YFSETQ. V lost 0 bases to trimming and J lost 2 bases; unmatched junction nucleotides: 16. This CDR3 has 20 residues. The CDR3 sequence: CASSLGPGSGAGGPYNEQFF. In nucleotides, the CDR3 is TGCGCCAGCAGCTTGGGACCCGGGAGCGGGGCGGGAGGCCCCTACAATGAGCAGTTCTTC. The whole variable domain, remainder taken from reference TRBV5-1 and TRBJ2-1, is KAGVTQTPRYLIKTRGQQVTLSCSPISGHRSVSWYQQTPGQGLQFLFEYFSETQRNKGNFPGRFSGRQFSNSRSEMNVSTLELGDSALYLCASSLGPGSGAGGPYNEQFFGPGTRLTVL.

The chain has TRBV19 and TRBJ1-1; no clear D gene. V was shortened by 0 bases and J by 3 bases, with 17 bases between the two germline ends. CDR3 length equals 17 residues. Germline CDR1 and CDR2: LNHDA and SQIVND (reference sequence). CDR3 nucleotides: TGTGCCAGTAGTATAGATCGTTTTGGGGAGCGCGACACTGAAGCTTTCTTT. Protein: CASSIDRFGERDTEAFF.

This clone has only one observation. V gene TRBV7-3 combines with J gene TRBJ2-7; the match to TRBD2 covers 7 bases. The CDR3 length is 17 residues. The junction had 17 bases not matched to a gene; V was cut back by 2 bases and J by 7 bases. Germline CDR1 SGHTA, CDR2 FQGTGA. The CDR3 spells CASSLASGGTYPREQYF. The CDR3 nucleotides read TGTGCCAGCAGCTTAGCTAGCGGAGGCACCTACCCTAGGGAGCAGTACTTC.

This sequence joins TRBV14 and TRBJ2-1; D may be TRBD2 (6 bases). The CDR3 has 16 residues. Trimming took off 3 bases at V and 5 bases at J, with 17 bases between the two ends. CDR1 SGHDN and CDR2 FVKESK come from the germline V gene. CDR3 DNA sequence: TGTGCCAGCAGCCATCCCAGGCGGGAAAGCCACAATGAGCAGTTCTTC. The encoded protein is CASSHPRRESHNEQFF.

J is TRBJ2-6 and V is TRBV2; D is ambiguous. From germline, CDR1 is SNHLY and CDR2 FYNNEI. V lost 8 bases to trimming and J lost 5 bases, with 4 bases between them. This CDR3 has 11 residues. The CDR3 is CASQRANVLTF. The CDR3 DNA sequence: TGTGCCAGCCAAAGGGCCAACGTCCTGACTTTC.

This rearrangement joins TRBV29-1 to TRBJ1-1, with D unresolved. In germline, CDR1 is SQVTM, CDR2 ANQGSEA. The V and J ends lost 6 bases and 4 bases respectively, with 18 bases between them. The CDR3 length is 14 residues. CDR3 protein: CSVELAGLGTEAFF. The DNA for the CDR3 is TGCAGCGTCGAACTAGCGGGTTTGGGCACTGAAGCTTTCTTT.

The V gene is TRBV6-6, the J gene TRBJ2-3; possibly TRBD1 for D (6 bases). This CDR3 has 15 residues. V was cut by 7 bases and J by 0 bases, with 14 bases left in between. Germline CDR1 and CDR2: MNHNY and SVGAGI (reference sequence). The CDR3 DNA is TGTGCCAGCACCCCGAGGACAGCTAGCACAGATACGCAGTATTTT. Translation gives CASTPRTASTDTQYF.

This clone was counted only a few times. CDR3 amino acids: CSVVIWKAFF. The CDR3 coding sequence is TGCAGCGTTGTGATCTGGAAAGCTTTCTTT. The chain recombines TRBV29-1 with TRBJ1-1; no reliable D call. Trimming left V 4 bases short and J 9 bases short, with 9 bases between. The germline gives CDR1 SQVTM, CDR2 ANQGSEA. This CDR3 is built from 10 residues.

The rearrangement uses TRBV6-5 and TRBJ1-3; maybe TRBD1 (5 bases). CDR3 length equals 16 residues. Germline CDR1 is MNHEY and CDR2 is SVGAGI. V dropped 2 bases and J dropped 0 bases, with 11 bases sitting between them. CDR3 in DNA: TGTGCCAGCAGTTACAAAGGGGCAGTCTCTGGAAACACCATATATTTT. Translating gives CASSYKGAVSGNTIYF.

V and J are TRBV6-5 and TRBJ2-2, with 7 nucleotides matching TRBD1. This CDR3 region has 15 residues. Germline V gene sequence: CDR1 MNHEY, CDR2 SVGAGI. V gave up 8 bases and J gave up 2 bases; unmatched junction bases: 8. CDR3 region: CASGPTGLNTGELFF. The CDR3 DNA reads TGTGCCAGCGGTCCGACAGGGCTTAACACCGGGGAGCTGTTTTTT.

The genes are TRBV7-3 and TRBJ1-5; the D is unclear. Germline-derived CDR1 and CDR2 are SGHTA and FQGTGA. There are 14 residues in the CDR3. V lost 5 bases, J lost 6 bases, and 14 bases lay in between. CDR3 in DNA: TGTGCCAGCAGCGTAGGCGGGGTCTCTCAGCCCCAGCATTTT. It translates to CASSVGGVSQPQHF.

This rearrangement joins TRBV18 to TRBJ1-1, with unresolved D. Germline lookup yields CDR1 KGHSH and CDR2 LQKENI. Trimming removed 4 bases at V and 5 bases at J, with 20 bases between. The CDR3 runs 16 residues. Here the CDR3 reads CASSQDRVIVGTEAFF. CDR3 nucleotide sequence: TGTGCCAGCTCACAAGATAGGGTGATTGTCGGGACTGAAGCTTTCTTT.

This clone appeared once. The CDR3 DNA reads TGTGCCAGCAGGGGACAGGTCAAAGAAAAACTGTTTTTT. This codes for CASRGQVKEKLFF. This sequence joins TRBV7-3 and TRBJ1-4, with 8 bases matching TRBD1. With V trimmed by 6 bases and J by 8 bases, 5 bases remained unmatched. Germline V gives CDR1 SGHTA, CDR2 FQGTGA. CDR3 length: 13 residues.

V is TRBV5-4 and J is TRBJ1-1; unclear D gene. The CDR3 has 16 amino acids. Trimming cost V 4 bases and J 1 base, with 17 bases left between them. Germline V gene data show CDR1 as SGHNT and CDR2 as YYREEE (reference sequence). The CDR3 here is CASSNPEGTENTEAFF. The CDR3 DNA sequence: TGTGCCAGCAGCAATCCTGAGGGTACGGAGAACACTGAAGCTTTCTTT.

The V call is TRBV9, the J call TRBJ2-2; tentatively, D is TRBD1 or TRBD2 (5 bases each). This CDR3 region has 17 residues. Trimming removed 0 bases from V and 2 bases from J, with 14 bases in between. Per the germline V gene, CDR1 is SGDLS and CDR2 is YYNGEE. CDR3 coding DNA: TGTGCCAGCAGCGTAGCCCCGAGGGGAGTCAACACCGGGGAGCTGTTTTTT. As protein: CASSVAPRGVNTGELFF.

The chain joins TRBV7-9 to TRBJ1-4; a possible D gene is TRBD1 (6 bases). This CDR3 has 16 amino acids. V was clipped by 2 bases and J by 5 bases, with 15 bases between them. CDR1 SEHNR and CDR2 FQNEAQ come from the germline V gene (reference sequence). CDR3 bases: TGTGCCAGCAGCTTAATGGGCGGGGGCACGAATGAAAAACTGTTTTTT. Residues: CASSLMGGGTNEKLFF.

This rearrangement joins TRBV5-1 to TRBJ2-3; no reliable D call. Germline values: CDR1 SGHRS, CDR2 YFSETQ. The CDR3 spans 14 residues. The V end was cut by 9 bases, the J end by 6 bases, with 20 bases between. The chain's CDR3 is CATKDGQVQDTQYF. The CDR3 coding sequence is TGCGCCACCAAAGACGGGCAGGTGCAGGATACGCAGTATTTT.

V and J are TRBV5-5 and TRBJ2-5; D ambiguous. V was cut by 1 base and J by 1 base, with 8 bases left in between. The CDR3 runs 14 residues. From germline, CDR1 is SGHKS and CDR2 YYEKEE (reference sequence). CDR3 loop: CASSLTATQETQYF. The CDR3 region has the DNA TGTGCCAGCAGCTTGACAGCGACCCAAGAGACCCAGTACTTC.

Of note for this clone: This sample includes further DNA sequences coding for the same CDR3. The CDR3 DNA follows: TGTGCCAGCAGCTTGGGACAGGGGGCCTACGAGCAGTACTTC. This codes for CASSLGQGAYEQYF. The chain recombines TRBV5-5 with TRBJ2-7; 9 bases align to TRBD1. The germline V gene encodes CDR1 SGHKS and CDR2 YYEKEE (reference sequence). The CDR3 contains 14 residues. With V trimmed by 0 bases and J by 2 bases, 0 bases remained unmatched.

V gene TRBV15 combines with J gene TRBJ1-1; maybe TRBD1 (5 bases). Germline loops: CDR1 LNHNV, CDR2 YYDKDF (reference sequence). The CDR3 loop spans 14 amino acids. V lost 5 bases and J lost 1, with 11 bases in between. CDR3 sequence: CATSGGGSNTEAFF. For the CDR3, the DNA is TGTGCCACCAGCGGTGGGGGTTCGAACACTGAAGCTTTCTTT.